This passage covers 6 T cell receptor beta chains from one sample sequenced in a study of shared clonotypes between healthy human individuals. Produced via immunoSEQ multiplex PCR; TCRdb's table is partial and in-frame only. Among some 2,000,000 clones listed, about 95% were seen once. In the naive CD8 group, cells lacked CD45RO and were positively selected for CCR7, so terminally differentiated effector memory CD45RA+ cells were left out. The source material was naive CD8+ T cells sorted from blood. The receptors come from a man aged 18 to 30 in good health.

The rearrangement joins TRBV28 to TRBJ2-1; no clear D gene. Germline V gene sequence: CDR1 MDHEN, CDR2 SYDVKM. V lost 0 bases to trimming and J lost 6 bases, with 6 bases between them. This CDR3 has 13 amino acids. The DNA of the CDR3 is TGTGCCAGCAGTTTATGGGTTGGCAATGAGCAGTTCTTC. Encoded protein: CASSLWVGNEQFF.

A note on this clone: Other DNA sequences from this sample encode an identical CDR3 as well. The V gene is TRBV9, the J gene TRBJ2-7; the D gene is possibly TRBD1 (6 bases). V was shortened by 2 bases and J by 1 base, with 10 bases between the two germline ends. Germline loops: CDR1 SGDLS, CDR2 YYNGEE. The CDR3 contains 14 residues. The CDR3 nucleotides are TGTGCCAGCAGCGTGGCCGGGACATCCTACGAGCAGTACTTC. Amino acids: CASSVAGTSYEQYF.

The chain couples TRBV7-6 to TRBJ2-7; the D gene is possibly TRBD2 (6 bases). The germline V gene has CDR1 SGHVS and CDR2 FNYEAQ. Trimming stripped 3 bases from V and 0 bases from J, with 12 bases between. The CDR3 is made up of 15 amino acids. CDR3 nucleotide sequence: TGTGCCAGCAGCTTTGTCGCGGGGTCCTCCTACGAGCAGTACTTC. It yields the protein CASSFVAGSSYEQYF.

The chain uses TRBV21-1 and TRBJ2-7. TRBV21-1 is deemed a pseudogene. The length of the CDR3 is 19 residues. CDR3 sequence reads: CASSKVHLPLRSKSYEQYF. CDR3 in DNA: TGTGCCAGCAGCAAAGTCCACCTTCCCCTCAGATCTAAGTCCTACGAGCAGTACTTC.

This clone was observed once. The chain joins TRBV7-2 to TRBJ2-2; 13 bases align to TRBD2. The CDR3 length is 16 residues. The V gene's germline CDR1 is SGHTA and CDR2 FQGNSA. The V and J ends lost 3 bases and 2 bases, in that order; junction bases with no gene match: 0. CDR3 sequence: CASSLGLAGNTGELFF. In DNA form, the CDR3 reads TGTGCCAGCAGCTTGGGACTAGCGGGAAACACCGGGGAGCTGTTTTTT. The entire variable domain, with the rest obtained from reference TRBV7-2 and TRBJ2-2, is as follows: GAGVSQSPSNKVTEKGKDVELRCDPISGHTALYWYRQSLGQGLEFLIYFQGNSAPDKSGLPSDRFSAERTGGSVSTLTIQRTQQEDSAVYLCASSLGLAGNTGELFFGEGSRLTVL.

In its sample, this clone was seen once. The gene calls are TRBV11-2 and TRBJ1-1; 8 bases align to TRBD1. Germline values: CDR1 SGHAT, CDR2 FQNNGV. The CDR3 extends over 14 amino acids. J lost 7 bases, V lost 4 bases, and 8 bases had no gene match. CDR3 in amino acids: CASSWAGGPVEAFF. In nucleotides, the CDR3 is TGTGCCAGCAGCTGGGCAGGGGGCCCGGTTGAAGCTTTCTTT.